This note documents a single T cell receptor beta chain sequence. Its antigen is unknown. Pooled samples include second doses given at about 4 or 12 weeks. The protocol was immunoSEQ multiplex PCR, while the TCRdb copy is restricted to in-frame clones and leaves out a portion. The sample records under 85,000 clones, 75% to 95% being singletons. Germline lookup yields CDR1 SGHVS and CDR2 FQNEAQ. This CDR3 spans 16 amino acids. Deletions cut 5 bases from V and 0 bases from J, with 15 bases between. The data originate from a study of T cell responses to AZD1222 COVID-19 vaccine. Findings and limits, study-wide: Sampling that yielded the repertoires occurred only after the peak T cell response. Possibly, clonal diversity was underestimated; donors were largely white British and included more females. Reports say nearly half of spike-specific TCRs go after unmutated variant regions.

Source: peripheral blood, taken 28 days after the second AZD1222 dose. The receptor was isolated from an adult who received the AZD1222 COVID-19 vaccine. V is TRBV7-8 and J is TRBJ2-3; D possibly corresponds to TRBD1 (5 bases). The CDR3 DNA reads TGTGCCAGCAGCCCGGATGGGGCGACTAGCACAGATACGCAGTATTTT. Translating it yields CASSPDGATSTDTQYF.